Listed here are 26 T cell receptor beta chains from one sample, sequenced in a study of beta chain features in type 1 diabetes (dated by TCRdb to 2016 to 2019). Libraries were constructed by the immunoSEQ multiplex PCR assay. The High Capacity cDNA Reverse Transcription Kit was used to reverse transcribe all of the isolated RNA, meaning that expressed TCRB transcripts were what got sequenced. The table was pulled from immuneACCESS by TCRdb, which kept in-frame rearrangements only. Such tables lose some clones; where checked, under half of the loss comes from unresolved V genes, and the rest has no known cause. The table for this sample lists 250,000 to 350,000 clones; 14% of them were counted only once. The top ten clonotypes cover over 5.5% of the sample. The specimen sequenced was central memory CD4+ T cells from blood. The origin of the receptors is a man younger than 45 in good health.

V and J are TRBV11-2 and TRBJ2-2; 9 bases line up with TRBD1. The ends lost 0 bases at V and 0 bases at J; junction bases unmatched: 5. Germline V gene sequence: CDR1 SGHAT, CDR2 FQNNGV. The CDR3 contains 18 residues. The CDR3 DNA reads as TGTGCCAGCAGCTTAGACAACAGGGGGCCGGCGAACACCGGGGAGCTGTTTTTT. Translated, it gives CASSLDNRGPANTGELFF.

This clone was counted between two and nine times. CDR3 sequence (DNA): TGTGCCAGCAAGGAACAGGGGGCAGTTGGCACTGAAGCTTTCTTT. It is translated as CASKEQGAVGTEAFF. This chain uses TRBV7-2 with TRBJ1-1; the match to TRBD1 covers 9 bases. The CDR3 has 15 residues. The germline gives CDR1 SGHTA, CDR2 FQGNSA. With V trimmed by 7 bases and J by 4 bases, 10 bases remained unmatched.

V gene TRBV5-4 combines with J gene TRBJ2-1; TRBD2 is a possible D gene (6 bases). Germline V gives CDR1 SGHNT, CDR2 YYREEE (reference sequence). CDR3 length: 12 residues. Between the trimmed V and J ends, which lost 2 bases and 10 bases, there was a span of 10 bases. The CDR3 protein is CASSLVRGEQFF. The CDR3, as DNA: TGTGCCAGCAGCTTAGTTCGGGGGGAGCAGTTCTTC.

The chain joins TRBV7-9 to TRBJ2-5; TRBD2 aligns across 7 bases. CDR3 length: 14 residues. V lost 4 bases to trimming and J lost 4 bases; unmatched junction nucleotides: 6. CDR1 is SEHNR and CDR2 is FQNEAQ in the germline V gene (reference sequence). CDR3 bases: TGTGCCAGCAGCTCCTTATTAGCGGGAGAGACCCAGTACTTC. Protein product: CASSSLLAGETQYF.

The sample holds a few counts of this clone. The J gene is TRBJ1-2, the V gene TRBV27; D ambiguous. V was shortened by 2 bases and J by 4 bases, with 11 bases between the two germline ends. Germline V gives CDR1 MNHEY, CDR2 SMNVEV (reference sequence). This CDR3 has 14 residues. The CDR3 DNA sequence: TGTGCCAGCAGTTTAGAGGTGCCCCCCTATGGCTACACCTTC. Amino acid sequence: CASSLEVPPYGYTF.

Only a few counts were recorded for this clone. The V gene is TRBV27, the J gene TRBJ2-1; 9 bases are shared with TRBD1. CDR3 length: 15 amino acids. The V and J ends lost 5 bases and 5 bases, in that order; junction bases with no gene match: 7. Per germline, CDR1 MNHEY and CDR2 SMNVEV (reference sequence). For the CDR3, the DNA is TGTGCCAGCAGTCGAGACAGGGGGGCTAACAATGAGCAGTTCTTC. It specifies CASSRDRGANNEQFF.

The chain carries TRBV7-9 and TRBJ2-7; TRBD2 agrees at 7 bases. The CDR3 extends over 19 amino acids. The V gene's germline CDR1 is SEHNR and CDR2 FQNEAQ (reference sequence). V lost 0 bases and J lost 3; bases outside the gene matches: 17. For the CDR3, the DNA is TGTGCCAGCAGCTTAGCGGTTGAGGGAGGGCTCGACGCAATCTACGAGCAGTACTTC. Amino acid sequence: CASSLAVEGGLDAIYEQYF.

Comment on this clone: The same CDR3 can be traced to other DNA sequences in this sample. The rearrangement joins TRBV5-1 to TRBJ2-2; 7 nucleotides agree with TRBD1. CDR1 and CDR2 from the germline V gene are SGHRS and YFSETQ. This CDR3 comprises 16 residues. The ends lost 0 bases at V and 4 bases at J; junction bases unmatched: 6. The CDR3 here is CASSLVGQVPTGELFF. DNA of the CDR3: TGCGCCAGCAGCTTGGTCGGACAGGTTCCCACCGGGGAGCTGTTTTTT.

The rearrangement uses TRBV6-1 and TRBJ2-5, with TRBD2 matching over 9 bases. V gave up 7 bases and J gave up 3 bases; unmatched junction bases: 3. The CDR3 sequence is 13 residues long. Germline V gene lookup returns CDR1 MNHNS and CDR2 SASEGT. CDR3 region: CASKASGKETQYF. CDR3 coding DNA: TGTGCCAGCAAGGCTAGCGGGAAAGAGACCCAGTACTTC.

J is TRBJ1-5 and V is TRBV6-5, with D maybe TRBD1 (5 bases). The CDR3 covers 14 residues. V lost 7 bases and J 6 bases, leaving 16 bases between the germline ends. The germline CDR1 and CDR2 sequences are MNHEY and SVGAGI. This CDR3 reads CASTWDGDRQPQHF. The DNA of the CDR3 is TGTGCCAGCACCTGGGACGGTGACCGTCAGCCCCAGCATTTT.

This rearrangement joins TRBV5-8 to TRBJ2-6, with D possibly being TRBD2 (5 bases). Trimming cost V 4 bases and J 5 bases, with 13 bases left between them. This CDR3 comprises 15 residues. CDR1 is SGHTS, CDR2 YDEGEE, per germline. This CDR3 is CASSPDFGRANVLTF. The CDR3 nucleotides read TGTGCCAGCAGCCCGGACTTCGGTAGGGCCAACGTCCTGACTTTC.

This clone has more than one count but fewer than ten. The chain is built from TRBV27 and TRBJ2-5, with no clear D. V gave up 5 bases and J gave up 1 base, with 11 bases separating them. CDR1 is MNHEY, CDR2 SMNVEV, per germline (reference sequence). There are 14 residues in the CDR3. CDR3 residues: CASSPRSLQETQYF. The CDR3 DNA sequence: TGTGCCAGCAGTCCCAGGAGCCTCCAAGAGACCCAGTACTTC.

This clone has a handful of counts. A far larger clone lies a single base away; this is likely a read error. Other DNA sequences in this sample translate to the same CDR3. The CDR3 sequence is CASSQNPTGLYEQYF. CDR3 in DNA: TGTGCCAGCAGCCAGAACCCGACAGGGTTATACGAGCAGTACTTC. The genes are TRBV5-4 and TRBJ2-7; TRBD1 agrees at 7 bases. Germline-derived CDR1 and CDR2 are SGHNT and YYREEE (reference sequence). CDR3 size: 15 residues. Germline trimming cut 4 bases from V and 4 bases from J; bases unmatched to any gene: 11.

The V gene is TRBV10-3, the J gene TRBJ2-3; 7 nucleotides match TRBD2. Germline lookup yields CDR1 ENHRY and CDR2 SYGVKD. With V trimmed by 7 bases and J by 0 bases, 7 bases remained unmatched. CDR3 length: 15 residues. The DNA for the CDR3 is TGTGCCATCAACGGGGGGAGCGCTAGCACAGATACGCAGTATTTT. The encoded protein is CAINGGSASTDTQYF.

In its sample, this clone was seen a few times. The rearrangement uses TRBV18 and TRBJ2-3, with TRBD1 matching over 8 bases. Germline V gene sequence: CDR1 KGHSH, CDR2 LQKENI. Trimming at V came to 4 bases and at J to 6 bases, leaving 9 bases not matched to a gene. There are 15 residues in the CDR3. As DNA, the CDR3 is TGTGCCAGCTCACACACCCGCCGGGACAGGGATACGCAGTATTTT. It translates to CASSHTRRDRDTQYF. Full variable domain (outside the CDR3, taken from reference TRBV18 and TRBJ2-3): NAGVMQNPRHLVRRRGQEARLRCSPMKGHSHVYWYRQLPEEGLKFMVYLQKENIIDESGMPKERFSAEFPKEGPSILRIQQVVRGDSAAYFCASSHTRRDRDTQYFGPGTRLTVL.

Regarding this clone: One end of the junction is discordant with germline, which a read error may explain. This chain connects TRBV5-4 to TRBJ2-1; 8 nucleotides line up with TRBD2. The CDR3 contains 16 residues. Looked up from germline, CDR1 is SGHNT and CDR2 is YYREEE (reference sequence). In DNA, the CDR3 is TGCGCCAGCAGCCAAGACCTTAGCGGGGCCTACAATGAGCAGTTCTTC. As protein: CASSQDLSGAYNEQFF.

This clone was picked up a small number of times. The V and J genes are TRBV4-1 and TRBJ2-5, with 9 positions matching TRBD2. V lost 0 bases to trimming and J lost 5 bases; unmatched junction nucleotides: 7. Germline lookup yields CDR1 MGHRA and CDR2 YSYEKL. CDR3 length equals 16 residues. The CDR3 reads CASSQDRRGGRETQYF. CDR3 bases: TGCGCCAGCAGCCAAGACCGGCGGGGGGGCCGGGAGACCCAGTACTTC.

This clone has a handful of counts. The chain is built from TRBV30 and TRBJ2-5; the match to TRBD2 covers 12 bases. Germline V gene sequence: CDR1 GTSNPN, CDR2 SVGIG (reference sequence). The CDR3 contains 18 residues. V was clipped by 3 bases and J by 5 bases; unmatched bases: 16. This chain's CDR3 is CAWRKSVLAGGRSETQYF. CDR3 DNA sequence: TGTGCCTGGAGAAAGTCAGTCCTAGCGGGAGGGAGGTCTGAGACCCAGTACTTC.

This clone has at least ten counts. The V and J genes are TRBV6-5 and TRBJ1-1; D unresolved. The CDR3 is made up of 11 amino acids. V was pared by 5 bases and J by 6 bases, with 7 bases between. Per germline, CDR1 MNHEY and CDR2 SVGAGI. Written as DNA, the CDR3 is TGTGCCAGCAGTAAGTTCGCTGAAGCTTTCTTT. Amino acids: CASSKFAEAFF.

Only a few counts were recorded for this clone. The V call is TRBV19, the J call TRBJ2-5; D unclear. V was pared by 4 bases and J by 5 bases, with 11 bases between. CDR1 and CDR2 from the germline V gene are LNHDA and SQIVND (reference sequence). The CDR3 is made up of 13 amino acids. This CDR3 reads CASSKDQGETQYF. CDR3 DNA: TGTGCCAGTAGTAAGGACCAAGGGGAGACCCAGTACTTC.

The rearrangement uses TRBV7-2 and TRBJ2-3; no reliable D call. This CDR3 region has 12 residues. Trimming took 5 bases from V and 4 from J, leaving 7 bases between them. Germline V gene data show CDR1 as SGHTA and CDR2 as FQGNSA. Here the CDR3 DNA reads TGTGCCAGCAGCCAAAGGGCAGATACGCAGTATTTT. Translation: CASSQRADTQYF.

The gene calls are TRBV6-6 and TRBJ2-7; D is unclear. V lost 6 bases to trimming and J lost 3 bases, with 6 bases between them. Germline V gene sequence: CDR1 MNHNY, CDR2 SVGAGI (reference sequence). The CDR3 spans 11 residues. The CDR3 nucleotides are TGTGCCAGCAGGGACGTCTACGAGCAGTACTTC. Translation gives CASRDVYEQYF.

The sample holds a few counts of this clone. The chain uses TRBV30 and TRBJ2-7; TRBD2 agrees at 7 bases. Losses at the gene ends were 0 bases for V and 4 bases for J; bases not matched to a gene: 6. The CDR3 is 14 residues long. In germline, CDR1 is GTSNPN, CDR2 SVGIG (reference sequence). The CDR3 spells CAWSVHLAEYEQYV. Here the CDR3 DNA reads TGTGCCTGGAGTGTACACCTAGCGGAATACGAGCAGTACGTC.

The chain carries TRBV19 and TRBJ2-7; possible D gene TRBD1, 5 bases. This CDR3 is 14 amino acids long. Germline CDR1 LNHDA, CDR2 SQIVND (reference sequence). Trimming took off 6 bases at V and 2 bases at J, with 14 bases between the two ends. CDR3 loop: CASRQQDPPYEQYV. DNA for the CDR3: TGTGCCAGTAGGCAACAGGACCCCCCCTACGAGCAGTACGTC.

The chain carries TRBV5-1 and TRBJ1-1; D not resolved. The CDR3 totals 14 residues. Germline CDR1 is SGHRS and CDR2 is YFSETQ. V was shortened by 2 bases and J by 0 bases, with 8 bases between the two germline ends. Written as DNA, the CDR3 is TGCGCCAGCAGCTTATCACAGCTGAACACTGAAGCTTTCTTT. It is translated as CASSLSQLNTEAFF.

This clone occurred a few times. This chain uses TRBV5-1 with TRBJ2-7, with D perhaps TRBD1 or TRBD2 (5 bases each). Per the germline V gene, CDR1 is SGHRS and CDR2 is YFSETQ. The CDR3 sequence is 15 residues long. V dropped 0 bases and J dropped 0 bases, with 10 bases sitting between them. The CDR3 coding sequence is TGCGCCAGCAGCTTGGAACCAGGGAGCTCCTACGAGCAGTACGTC. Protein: CASSLEPGSSYEQYV.